The sequence of this T cell receptor (beta chain) was determined in a study of blood T cells in healthy people across ages. The study, taken as a whole, reports: One million T cells yielded diversity estimates that were considered underestimates.

Germline CDR1 reads MDHEN; CDR2 reads SYDVKM. This CDR3 is built from 14 residues. Using a J-beta primer mix together with a sample-barcoded 5' primer, a second PCR was run for roughly 6 to 12 cycles. Each TCR beta cDNA got a 12-nucleotide random molecular identifier. TCRdb passed the 5' RACE reads through MiXCR, listing each CDR3 protein once. The sample has hundreds of thousands of distinct CDR3 sequences; roughly 50% are singletons. Comments on this clonotype: The antigen is not known.

The chain couples TRBV28 to TRBJ2-5, with D perhaps assigned TRBD1 or TRBD2 (7 bases each). The DNA end favors TRBJ2-7, so the J call may be wrong. The source is a woman aged 55-75 years in good health. The sample taken for sequencing was blood. CDR3 sequence: CASSSQGGRYEQYF. The DNA for the CDR3 is TGTGCCAGCAGTTCCCAGGGGGGGAGGTACGAGCAGTACTTC.